This T cell receptor beta chain was captured in a study of shared clonotypes between healthy human individuals. Whole-study findings and limits: Some naive CD4 clonotypes, 4.5% to 5.5%, turned up in common across several donors. The expectation was that sequencing depth would affect clonotype sharing among donors.

All of the donors resided in Nashville, Tennessee, and each was a Caucasian adult. On sorted subsets, replicate PCRs used 200 to 250 ng DNA, or 30,000 or so T cell genomes. Data came from immunoSEQ multiplex PCR; TCRdb stores just in-frame clones and leaves some out. The data show roughly 700,000 clones, less than 95% seen once. Worth noting for this clone: What it binds is unknown.

The germline gives CDR1 SGHDN, CDR2 FVKESK. The CDR3 loop spans 16 amino acids. The junction had 7 bases not matched to a gene; V was cut back by 1 base and J by 3 bases. The sequenced material came from memory CD8+ T cells from PBMCs. Specified subset: CD45RO+ cells pooled with CCR7-negative TemRA cells. This rearrangement joins TRBV14 to TRBJ1-1; 8 bases are a match to TRBD1. This receptor was identified in a man aged 18 to 30 in good health. Some clones in this sample may be carry-over from other donors' samples. DNA of the CDR3: TGTGCCAGCAGCCAAGCTGCTGGACAGGGTTACACTGAAGCTTTCTTT. It yields the protein CASSQAAGQGYTEAFF.